This T cell receptor (beta chain) was retrieved from a study of blood T cell repertoires in COVID-19. Study as a whole: The United States, Italy and Spain were the sources of the acute and convalescent COVID-19 samples.

Original processing notes: The authors estimated nucleated cell counts from reference gene primer amplification. Profiling relied on immunoSEQ multiplex PCR, and the TCRdb table lists in-frame clones only, not all of them. V, J and clone size were drawn from that table, and D and trimming were deduced from the DNA. The top ten hold roughly 9.8% of the sample, which has hundreds of thousands of clones, about four fifths seen once. The germline V and J ends were trimmed by 6 bases and 2 bases, with 14 bases remaining between them. CDR1 LNHDA and CDR2 SQIVND come from the germline V gene (reference sequence). The CDR3 covers 15 residues.

The sample taken for sequencing was peripheral blood. This chain connects TRBV19 to TRBJ1-5; D might be TRBD1 (6 bases). The sequence came from a man at least 80 years old with acute or convalescent COVID-19. The CDR3 bases are TGTGCCAGTAGCAGTGGATCAGGGGGCAATCAGCCCCAGCATTTT. Translating it yields CASSSGSGGNQPQHF.